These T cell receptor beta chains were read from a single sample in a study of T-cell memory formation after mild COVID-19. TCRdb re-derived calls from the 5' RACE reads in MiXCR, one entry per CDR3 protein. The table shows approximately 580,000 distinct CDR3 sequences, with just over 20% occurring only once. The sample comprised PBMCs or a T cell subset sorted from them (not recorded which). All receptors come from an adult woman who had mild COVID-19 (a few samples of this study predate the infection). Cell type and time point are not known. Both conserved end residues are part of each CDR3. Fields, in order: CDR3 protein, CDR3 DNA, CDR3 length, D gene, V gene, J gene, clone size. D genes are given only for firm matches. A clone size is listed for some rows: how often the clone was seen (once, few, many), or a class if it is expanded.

CASSLGQGLPLGSGANVLTF,TGTGCCAGCAGCTTGGGGCAGGGGTTGCCCCTCGGCTCTGGGGCCAACGTCCTGACTTTC,20,-,TRBV5-6,TRBJ2-6,-
CSARKQNGGNTEAFF,TGCAGTGCTAGGAAGCAGAACGGTGGGAACACTGAAGCTTTCTTT,15,-,TRBV20-1,TRBJ1-1,few
CASRRGIDEQFF,TGTGCCAGCCGACGGGGTATAGATGAGCAGTTCTTC,12,-,TRBV2,TRBJ2-1,-
CASRKDRGSYEQYF,TGTGCCAGCAGAAAGGACAGGGGATCCTACGAGCAGTACTTC,14,TRBD1,TRBV7-2,TRBJ2-7,-
CASSHDSNYGYTF,TGTGCCAGCAGCCATGACAGTAACTATGGCTACACCTTC,13,-,TRBV12-3/TRBV12-4,TRBJ1-2,-
CASSLTSVHNEQFF,TGTGCCAGCAGTCTAACTAGCGTTCACAATGAGCAGTTCTTC,14,TRBD2,TRBV6-4,TRBJ2-1,-
CASRPGTGTINYGYTF,TGTGCCAGCAGGCCCGGGACAGGGACGATTAACTATGGCTACACCTTC,16,TRBD1,TRBV12-3/TRBV12-4,TRBJ1-2,few
CATSDAGGNEQFF,TGTGCCACCAGTGATGCCGGGGGCAATGAGCAGTTCTTC,13,-,TRBV24-1,TRBJ2-1,many
CAISDQGAVNTEAFF,TGTGCCATCAGTGATCAGGGGGCAGTGAACACTGAAGCTTTCTTT,15,TRBD1,TRBV10-3,TRBJ1-1,few
CASSSGHHGGRGTNEQFF,TGTGCCAGCAGTTCGGGCCACCATGGGGGTCGGGGGACGAATGAGCAGTTCTTC,18,-,TRBV28,TRBJ2-1,-
CASSLALGGANEKLFF,TGTGCCAGCAGCTTAGCCCTTGGGGGGGCGAATGAAAAACTGTTTTTT,16,-,TRBV7-2,TRBJ1-4,-
CASSLSRDRGYGELFF,TGTGCCAGCAGCTTAAGCCGGGACAGGGGGTACGGGGAGCTGTTTTTT,16,TRBD1,TRBV7-8,TRBJ2-2,few
CASSLHPGSSSYNEQFF,TGTGCCAGCAGTCTCCACCCCGGGAGTAGCTCCTACAATGAGCAGTTCTTC,17,-,TRBV12-3/TRBV12-4,TRBJ2-1,-
CASSFTGTANEQFF,TGTGCCAGCAGTTTCACCGGGACGGCGAATGAGCAGTTCTTC,14,-,TRBV6-2/TRBV6-3,TRBJ2-1,-
CASSQAGATGELFF,TGTGCCAGCAGCCAAGCTGGTGCCACCGGGGAGCTGTTTTTT,14,-,TRBV4-2,TRBJ2-2,-